This TCR beta chain came from a study of blood T cells in healthy people across ages. Primers used in a second PCR of about 6 to 12 cycles were a sample-barcoded 5' primer and a J-beta primer mix. All cDNA molecules were each tagged by a template-switch adaptor with 12 random nucleotides. TCRdb reprocessed the 5' RACE reads with MiXCR, giving one entry per CDR3 protein. The table lists more than 800,000 distinct CDR3 sequences, 29% of them singletons. Trimming cost V 2 bases and J 7 bases; bases outside gene matches: 10. From germline, CDR1 is LGHDT and CDR2 YNNKEL (reference sequence). The CDR3 length is 15 residues. Donors were healthy Caucasian individuals from Russia aged roughly 6 to 100. As regards this clonotype: Possible read error: a much larger clone is one base away.

The rearrangement uses TRBV3-1 and TRBJ2-7, with 8 bases that match TRBD2. This TCR came from a woman aged 80 or over in good health. The sample was blood. CDR3 sequence reads: CASSQRTSSYNEQYF. CDR3 DNA: TGTGCCAGCAGCCAACGGACTAGCTCCTACAATGAGCAGTACTTC.